Listed below are T cell receptor beta chains from one sample, sequenced in a study of blood T cell repertoires in COVID-19. This table comes from immunoSEQ multiplex PCR, and its TCRdb copy is limited to in-frame clones, with some not included. The data contain 130,000 or so clones, under 90% of them singletons. Sequencing used peripheral blood. The origin of the receptors is a man aged 55 to 70 with acute or convalescent COVID-19. Both conserved end residues are part of each CDR3. The order of the fields is clone size, J gene, V gene, D gene, CDR3 protein, CDR3 DNA. D genes are given only for firm matches. Rows may omit the clone size; those that give it use once, few, many or a size class.

clone size: few
J gene: TRBJ1-3
V gene: TRBV7-2
D gene: TRBD1
CDR3 protein: CASSSNRGRGNTIYF
CDR3 DNA: TGTGCCAGCAGCTCCAACAGGGGACGGGGAAACACCATATATTTT

clone size: -
J gene: TRBJ1-1
V gene: TRBV7-8
D gene: -
CDR3 protein: CASKAGSTMEAFF
CDR3 DNA: TGTGCCAGCAAGGCAGGTTCCACGATGGAAGCTTTCTTT

clone size: -
J gene: TRBJ2-3
V gene: TRBV11-3
D gene: -
CDR3 protein: CASSARTAGSDTQYF
CDR3 DNA: TGTGCCAGCAGCGCCCGGACAGCAGGGTCAGATACGCAGTATTTT

clone size: -
J gene: TRBJ2-1
V gene: TRBV7-2
D gene: TRBD2
CDR3 protein: CASSLAAGGSYNEQFF
CDR3 DNA: TGTGCCAGCAGCTTAGCAGCGGGAGGAAGCTACAATGAGCAGTTCTTC

clone size: -
J gene: TRBJ1-5
V gene: TRBV2
D gene: -
CDR3 protein: CAISGGAPPSNQPQHF
CDR3 DNA: TGTGCCATCTCGGGGGGGGCACCCCCTAGCAATCAGCCCCAGCATTTT

clone size: -
J gene: TRBJ2-2
V gene: TRBV3-1/TRBV3-2
D gene: -
CDR3 protein: CASSRSGAGSTGELFF
CDR3 DNA: TGTGCCAGCAGCCGAAGTGGGGCGGGAAGCACCGGGGAGCTGTTTTTT

clone size: -
J gene: TRBJ1-1
V gene: TRBV19
D gene: TRBD1
CDR3 protein: CASDRVGTEAFF
CDR3 DNA: TGTGCCAGTGACAGGGTAGGTACTGAAGCTTTCTTT

clone size: -
J gene: TRBJ2-1
V gene: TRBV7-2
D gene: TRBD2
CDR3 protein: CASSLASAGGGHNEQFF
CDR3 DNA: TGTGCCAGCAGCTTAGCGTCTGCGGGAGGAGGCCACAATGAGCAGTTCTTC

clone size: -
J gene: TRBJ1-5
V gene: TRBV28
D gene: -
CDR3 protein: CASTVGARNNQPQHF
CDR3 DNA: TGTGCCAGCACAGTCGGAGCAAGGAACAATCAGCCCCAGCATTTT

clone size: once
J gene: TRBJ2-2
V gene: TRBV2
D gene: TRBD1
CDR3 protein: CASRGQGAGELFF
CDR3 DNA: TGTGCCAGCAGGGGACAGGGGGCGGGGGAGCTGTTTTTT

clone size: -
J gene: TRBJ2-7
V gene: TRBV12-3/TRBV12-4
D gene: TRBD1
CDR3 protein: CASSWTGGYEQYF
CDR3 DNA: TGTGCCAGCAGTTGGACAGGGGGCTACGAGCAGTACTTC

clone size: -
J gene: TRBJ1-1
V gene: TRBV19
D gene: -
CDR3 protein: CASSSPTGRTEAFF
CDR3 DNA: TGTGCCAGTAGTTCCCCGACAGGCCGAACTGAAGCTTTCTTT

clone size: -
J gene: TRBJ2-3
V gene: TRBV5-1
D gene: -
CDR3 protein: CASSLEGQRSTDTQYF
CDR3 DNA: TGCGCCAGCAGCTTGGAGGGGCAGCGCTCCACAGATACGCAGTATTTT

clone size: -
J gene: TRBJ2-5
V gene: TRBV3-1/TRBV3-2
D gene: TRBD1
CDR3 protein: CASSQAQGAVETQYF
CDR3 DNA: TGTGCCAGCAGCCAAGCTCAGGGGGCTGTAGAGACCCAGTACTTC

clone size: -
J gene: TRBJ2-5
V gene: TRBV5-1
D gene: -
CDR3 protein: CASSLERGRGETQYF
CDR3 DNA: TGCGCCAGCAGCTTGGAGAGGGGGAGAGGAGAGACCCAGTACTTC

clone size: -
J gene: TRBJ2-2
V gene: TRBV2
D gene: TRBD1
CDR3 protein: CASSPRQGFDTGELFF
CDR3 DNA: TGTGCCAGCTCCCCCCGACAGGGATTCGACACCGGGGAGCTGTTTTTT

clone size: -
J gene: TRBJ1-4
V gene: TRBV4-3
D gene: -
CDR3 protein: CASSQDVETGPRKLFF
CDR3 DNA: TGCGCCAGCAGCCAAGATGTGGAAACAGGGCCAAGAAAACTGTTTTTT

clone size: -
J gene: TRBJ2-5
V gene: TRBV19
D gene: -
CDR3 protein: CASSTDIYGAQYF
CDR3 DNA: TGTGCCAGTAGTACCGACATTTATGGCGCCCAGTACTTC

clone size: -
J gene: TRBJ2-7
V gene: TRBV7-2
D gene: -
CDR3 protein: CASSLGTASYEQYF
CDR3 DNA: TGTGCCAGCAGCTTAGGTACAGCCTCCTACGAGCAGTACTTC

clone size: -
J gene: TRBJ1-3
V gene: TRBV28
D gene: -
CDR3 protein: CASSQGNSGNTIYF
CDR3 DNA: TGTGCCAGCAGCCAGGGAAACTCTGGAAACACCATATATTTT

clone size: few
J gene: TRBJ1-1
V gene: TRBV29-1
D gene: -
CDR3 protein: CSVGPVEAFF
CDR3 DNA: TGCAGCGTTGGGCCCGTAGAAGCTTTCTTT

clone size: -
J gene: TRBJ2-7
V gene: TRBV3-1/TRBV3-2
D gene: TRBD2
CDR3 protein: CASSQGTSGSNEQYF
CDR3 DNA: TGTGCCAGCAGCCAGGGGACTAGCGGGAGCAACGAGCAGTACTTC